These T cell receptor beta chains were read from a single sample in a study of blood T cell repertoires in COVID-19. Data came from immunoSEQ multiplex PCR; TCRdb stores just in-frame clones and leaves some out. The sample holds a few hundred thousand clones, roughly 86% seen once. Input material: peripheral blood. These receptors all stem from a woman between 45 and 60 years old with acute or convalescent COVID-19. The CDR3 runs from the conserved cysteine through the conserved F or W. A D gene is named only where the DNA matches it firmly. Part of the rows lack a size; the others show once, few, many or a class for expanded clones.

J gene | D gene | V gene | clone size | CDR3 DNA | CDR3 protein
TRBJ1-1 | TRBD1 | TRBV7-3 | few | TGTGCCAGCAGCTTAACAGTTCGACAGGGAAAAACTGAAGCTTTCTTT | CASSLTVRQGKTEAFF
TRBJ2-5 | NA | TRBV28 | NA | TGTGCCAGCAGTTTAACAGGGCTGATACAAGAGACCCAGTACTTC | CASSLTGLIQETQYF
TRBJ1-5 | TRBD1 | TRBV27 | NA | TGTGCCAGCAGTTTACTCAGGGGGAATCAGCCCCAGCATTTT | CASSLLRGNQPQHF
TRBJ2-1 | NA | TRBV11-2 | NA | TGTGCCAGCAGCTTAATAGCGCTCCAGTTCTTC | CASSLIALQFF
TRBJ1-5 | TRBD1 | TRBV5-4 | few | TGTGCCAGCAGCCTCGGACAGGGAGAAAATCAGCCCCAGCATTTT | CASSLGQGENQPQHF
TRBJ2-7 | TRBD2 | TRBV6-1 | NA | TGTGCCAGCAGTGAACCGGGACTAGCGAAATACGAGCAGTACTTC | CASSEPGLAKYEQYF
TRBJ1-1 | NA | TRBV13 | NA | TGTGCCAGCAGCTTGTTGGGGGGACGGATGAACACTGAAGCTTTCTTT | CASSLLGGRMNTEAFF
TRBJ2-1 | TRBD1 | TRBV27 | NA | TGTGCCAGCACCAGACAGGGTACCTACAATGAGCAGTTCTTC | CASTRQGTYNEQFF
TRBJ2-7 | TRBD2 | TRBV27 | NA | TGTGCCAGCAGTCGTACCAAATGGGGGAGGGGCCACTCCTACGAGCAGTACTTC | CASSRTKWGRGHSYEQYF
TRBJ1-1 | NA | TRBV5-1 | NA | TGCGCCAGCAGCTTGGGGACAGAGAACACTGAAGCTTTCTTT | CASSLGTENTEAFF
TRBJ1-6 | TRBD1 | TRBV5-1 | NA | TGCGCCAGCAGCTTGCAGGGGGCGGATTCACCCCTCCACTTT | CASSLQGADSPLHF
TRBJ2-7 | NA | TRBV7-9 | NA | TGTGCCAGCAGCTTACAGGGTTCCCTTAGGGACGAGCAGTACTTC | CASSLQGSLRDEQYF
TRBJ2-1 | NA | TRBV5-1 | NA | TGCGCCAGCAGCCTCGGGACTGCGGATGAGCAGTTCTTC | CASSLGTADEQFF
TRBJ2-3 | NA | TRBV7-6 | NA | TGTGCCAGCAGCTTAGAGGGGACAGATACGCAGTATTTT | CASSLEGTDTQYF
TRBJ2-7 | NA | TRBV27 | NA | TGTGCCAGTACCCCCTCTTTCGGGGGCTCCTACGAGCAGTACTTC | CASTPSFGGSYEQYF
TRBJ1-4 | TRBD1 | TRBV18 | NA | TGTGCCAGCTCAAGACCGGGACAGGGGTATGAAAAACTGTTTTTT | CASSRPGQGYEKLFF
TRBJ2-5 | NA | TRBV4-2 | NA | TGTGCCAGCAGCCAACGGGTCCAAGAGACCCAGTACTTC | CASSQRVQETQYF
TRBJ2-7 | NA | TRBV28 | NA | TGTGCCAGCAGCTGGACTCAAACCTACGAGCAGTACTTC | CASSWTQTYEQYF
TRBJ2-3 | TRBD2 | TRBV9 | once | TGTGCCAGCAGCGTAGTTTACCTAGCGGGAGCAGATACGCAGTATTTT | CASSVVYLAGADTQYF
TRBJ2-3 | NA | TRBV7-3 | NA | TGTGCCAGCAGCTTAAGGGGAGGTACGCAGTATTTT | CASSLRGGTQYF
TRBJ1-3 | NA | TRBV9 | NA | TGTGCCAGCAGCGTAGCTACAGGCTCTGGAAACACCATATATTTT | CASSVATGSGNTIYF
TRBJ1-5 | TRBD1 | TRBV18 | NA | TGTGCCAGCTCACCAGTGACAGGGGCCGGGCGTTTCAATCAGCCCCAGCATTTT | CASSPVTGAGRFNQPQHF
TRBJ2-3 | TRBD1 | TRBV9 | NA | TGTGCCAGCAGCACGAGGACAGGGGGCACAGATACGCAGTATTTT | CASSTRTGGTDTQYF
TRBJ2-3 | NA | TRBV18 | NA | TGTGCCAGCTCACCAGGCGGAACCACAGATACGCAGTATTTT | CASSPGGTTDTQYF
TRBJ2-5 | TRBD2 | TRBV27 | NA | TGTGCCAGCAGGGAGCTAGCGGGAGGGCAAGAGACCCAGTACTTC | CASRELAGGQETQYF
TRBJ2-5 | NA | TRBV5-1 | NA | TGCGCCAGCAGCTTGGGAGGGACTGAGACCCAGTACTTC | CASSLGGTETQYF
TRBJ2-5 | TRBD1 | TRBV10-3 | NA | TGTGCCATCAGTGAGTCGAGGACAGGAGCGGAGGCCCAGTACTTC | CAISESRTGAEAQYF
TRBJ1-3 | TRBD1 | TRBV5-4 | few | TGTGCCAGCAGCCCAGACAGGGGGCTCACTGGAAACACCATATATTTT | CASSPDRGLTGNTIYF
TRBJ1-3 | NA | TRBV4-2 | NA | TGTGCCAGCAGCCAACAACTCGACAGCTTCCACTCTGGAAACACCATATATTTT | CASSQQLDSFHSGNTIYF
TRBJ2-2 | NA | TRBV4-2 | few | TGTGCCAGCAGCCAAGAAACAACCACCGGGGAGCTGTTTTTT | CASSQETTTGELFF
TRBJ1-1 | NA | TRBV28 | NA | TGTGCCAGCAGTTTATTGGGAGGGCAAGGAGCTTTCTTT | CASSLLGGQGAFF
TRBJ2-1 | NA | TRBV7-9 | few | TGTGCCAGCAGCTTATCAAGGGGTGAGCAGTTCTTC | CASSLSRGEQFF
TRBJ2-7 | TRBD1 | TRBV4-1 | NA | TGCGCCAGCAGCCGAACAGGGGGCTCCTACGAGCAGTACTTC | CASSRTGGSYEQYF
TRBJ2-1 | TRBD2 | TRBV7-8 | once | TGTGCCAGCAGCTTAAGTGGGACTAGAGATGAGCAGTTCTTC | CASSLSGTRDEQFF
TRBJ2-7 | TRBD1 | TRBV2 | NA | TGTGCCAGCAGTACCGGGACAGGCTTATACGAGCAGTACTTC | CASSTGTGLYEQYF
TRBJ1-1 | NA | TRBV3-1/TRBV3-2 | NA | TGTGCCAGCAGCCAATCCCCCGGGAGTACTGAAGCTTTCTTT | CASSQSPGSTEAFF
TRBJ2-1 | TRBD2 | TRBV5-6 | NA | TGTGCCAGCAGCTTGGTTGGGAGGGCCGCTCGGGATGAGCAGTTCTTC | CASSLVGRAARDEQFF
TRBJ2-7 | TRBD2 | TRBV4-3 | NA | TGCGCCAGCAGCCGGGATCTAGCGGGAGGCTACGAGCAGTACTTC | CASSRDLAGGYEQYF
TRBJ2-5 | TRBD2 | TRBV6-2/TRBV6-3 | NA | TGTGCCAGCAGTTACGCGGCTAGCGGGAGTTCGAAGACCCAGTACTTC | CASSYAASGSSKTQYF
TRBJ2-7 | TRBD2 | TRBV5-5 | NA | TGTGCCAGCAGCTTGTTCGCGGGAGGGCCGCTGGGGACCTACGAGCAGTACTTC | CASSLFAGGPLGTYEQYF
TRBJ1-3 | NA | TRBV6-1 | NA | TGTGCCAGCAGTGAAGAGGACACTGGGGCAGAGGCTGGAAACACCATATATTTT | CASSEEDTGAEAGNTIYF
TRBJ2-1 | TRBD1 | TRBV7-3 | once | TGTGCCAGCAGCTTAGCAGGGGGCGGTAACAATGAGCAGTTCTTC | CASSLAGGGNNEQFF
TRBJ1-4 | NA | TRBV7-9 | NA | TGTGCCAGCAGCTTAAGAGTTCTAAATGAAAAACTGTTTTTT | CASSLRVLNEKLFF
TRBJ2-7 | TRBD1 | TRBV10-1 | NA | TGCGCCAGCAGTCCTAAAAGACAGGGGCGCAGTGCCTACGAGCAGTACTTC | CASSPKRQGRSAYEQYF
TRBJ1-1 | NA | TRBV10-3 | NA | TGTGCCATCAGTGAGTCGCCAGGTCGTCGGACTGAAGCTTTCTTT | CAISESPGRRTEAFF
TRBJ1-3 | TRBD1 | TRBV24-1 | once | TGTGCCACCGCCGGGACAGACTCTGGAAACACCATATATTTT | CATAGTDSGNTIYF
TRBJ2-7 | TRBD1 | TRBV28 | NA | TGTGCCAGCAGTTTATCCAGGGGGCTCGAGCAGTACTTC | CASSLSRGLEQYF
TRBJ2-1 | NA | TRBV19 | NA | TGTGCCAGTAGTCTAATACTCGGGACTCCCAATGAGCAGTTCTTC | CASSLILGTPNEQFF